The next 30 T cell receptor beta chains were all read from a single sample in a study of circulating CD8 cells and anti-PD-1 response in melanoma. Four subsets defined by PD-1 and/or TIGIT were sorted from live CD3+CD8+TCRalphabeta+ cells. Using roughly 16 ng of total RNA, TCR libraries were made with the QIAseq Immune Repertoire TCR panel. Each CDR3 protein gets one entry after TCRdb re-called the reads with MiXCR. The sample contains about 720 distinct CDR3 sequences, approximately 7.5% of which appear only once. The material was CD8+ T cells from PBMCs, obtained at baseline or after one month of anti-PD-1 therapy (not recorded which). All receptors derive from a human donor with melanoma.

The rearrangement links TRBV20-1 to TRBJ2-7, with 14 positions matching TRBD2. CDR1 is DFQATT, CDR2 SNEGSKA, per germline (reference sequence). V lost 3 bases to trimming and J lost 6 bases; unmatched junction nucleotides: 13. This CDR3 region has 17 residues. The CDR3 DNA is TGCAGTGCTAGGTCCGGGACTAGCGGGAGCGTGGGTGTCGAGCAGTACTTC. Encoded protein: CSARSGTSGSVGVEQYF.

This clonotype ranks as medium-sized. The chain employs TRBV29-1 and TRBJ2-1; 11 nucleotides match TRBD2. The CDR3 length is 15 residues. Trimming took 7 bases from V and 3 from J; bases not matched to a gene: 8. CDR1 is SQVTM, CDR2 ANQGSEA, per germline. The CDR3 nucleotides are TGCAGCGCCACTGAGGGACTAGCGGACTACAATGAGCAGTTCTTC. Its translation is CSATEGLADYNEQFF.

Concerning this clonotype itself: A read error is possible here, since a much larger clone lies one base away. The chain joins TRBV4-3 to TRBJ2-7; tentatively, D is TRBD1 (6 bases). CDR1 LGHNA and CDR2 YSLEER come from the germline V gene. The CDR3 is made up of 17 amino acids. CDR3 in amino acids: CASNQGITGQNSYEQYF. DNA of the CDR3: TGCGCCAGCAACCAAGGGATAACCGGACAGAACTCCTACGAGCAGTACTTC.

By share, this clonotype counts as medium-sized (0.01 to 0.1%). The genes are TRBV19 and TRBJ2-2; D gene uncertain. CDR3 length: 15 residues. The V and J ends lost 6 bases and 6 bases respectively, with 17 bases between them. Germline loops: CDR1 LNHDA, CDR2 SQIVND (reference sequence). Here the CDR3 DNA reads TGTGCCAGTAGAGCCCTCCTCGGCGGAGCCGGGGAGCTGTTTTTT. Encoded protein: CASRALLGGAGELFF. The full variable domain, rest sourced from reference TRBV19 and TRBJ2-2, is DGGITQSPKYLFRKEGQNVTLSCEQNLNHDAMYWYRQDPGQGLRLIYYSQIVNDFQKGDIAEGYSVSREKKESFPLTVTSAQKNPTAFYLCASRALLGGAGELFFGEGSRLTVL.

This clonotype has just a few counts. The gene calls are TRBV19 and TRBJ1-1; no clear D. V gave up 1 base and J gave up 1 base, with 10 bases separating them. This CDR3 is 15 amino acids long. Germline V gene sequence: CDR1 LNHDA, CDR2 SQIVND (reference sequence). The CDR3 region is CASSIVSGPNTEAFF. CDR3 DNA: TGTGCCAGTAGTATAGTGAGCGGGCCGAACACTGAAGCTTTCTTT.

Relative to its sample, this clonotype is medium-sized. In DNA form, the CDR3 reads TGTGCCAGCTCTGCTGGATACGAGCAGTACTTC. Protein: CASSAGYEQYF. The chain joins TRBV6-5 to TRBJ2-7; D remains ambiguous. The length of the CDR3 is 11 residues. Trimming took 8 bases from V and 4 from J, leaving 9 bases between them. CDR1 is MNHEY and CDR2 is SVGAGI in the germline V gene.

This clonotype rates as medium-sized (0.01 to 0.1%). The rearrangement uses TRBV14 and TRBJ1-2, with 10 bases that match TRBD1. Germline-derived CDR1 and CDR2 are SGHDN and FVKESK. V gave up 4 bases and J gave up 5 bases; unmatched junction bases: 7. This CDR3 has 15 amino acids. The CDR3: CASSRGTGVRYGYTF. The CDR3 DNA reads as TGTGCCAGCAGCCGAGGGACAGGGGTTCGGTATGGCTACACCTTC.

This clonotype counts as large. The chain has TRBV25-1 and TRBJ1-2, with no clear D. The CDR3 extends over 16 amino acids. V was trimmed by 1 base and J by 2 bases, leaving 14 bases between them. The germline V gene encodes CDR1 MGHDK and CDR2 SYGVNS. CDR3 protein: CASSELGREQNYGYTF. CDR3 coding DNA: TGTGCCAGCAGTGAATTAGGTCGGGAACAGAACTATGGCTACACCTTC.

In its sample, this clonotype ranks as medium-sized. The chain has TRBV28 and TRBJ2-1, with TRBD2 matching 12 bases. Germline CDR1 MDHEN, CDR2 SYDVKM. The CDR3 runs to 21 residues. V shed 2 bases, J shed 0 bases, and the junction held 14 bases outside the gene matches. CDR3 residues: CASSLAMGTSGPESSYNEQFF. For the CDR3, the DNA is TGTGCCAGCAGTTTAGCGATGGGGACTAGCGGGCCAGAGAGCTCCTACAATGAGCAGTTCTTC.

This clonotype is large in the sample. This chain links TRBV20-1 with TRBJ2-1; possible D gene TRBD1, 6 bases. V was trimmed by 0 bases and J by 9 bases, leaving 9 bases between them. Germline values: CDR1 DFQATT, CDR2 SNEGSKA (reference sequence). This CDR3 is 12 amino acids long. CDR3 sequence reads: CSAREGGTEQFF. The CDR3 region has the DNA TGCAGTGCTAGAGAAGGGGGAACTGAGCAGTTCTTC.

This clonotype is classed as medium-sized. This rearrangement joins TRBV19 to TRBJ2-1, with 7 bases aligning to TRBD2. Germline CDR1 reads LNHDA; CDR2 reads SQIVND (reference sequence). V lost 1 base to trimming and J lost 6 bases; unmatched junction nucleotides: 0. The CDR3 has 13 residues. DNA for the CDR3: TGTGCCAGTAGTATAGGACTAGCCAATGAGCAGTTCTTC. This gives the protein CASSIGLANEQFF.

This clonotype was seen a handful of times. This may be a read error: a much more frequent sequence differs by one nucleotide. The CDR3 loop is CASRGQGETQCF. The CDR3 DNA is TGTGCCAGCAGAGGACAGGGGGAGACCCAGTGCTTC. V is TRBV28 and J is TRBJ2-5; 10 nucleotides align to TRBD1. The CDR3 is 12 amino acids. Germline V gene data show CDR1 as MDHEN and CDR2 as SYDVKM.

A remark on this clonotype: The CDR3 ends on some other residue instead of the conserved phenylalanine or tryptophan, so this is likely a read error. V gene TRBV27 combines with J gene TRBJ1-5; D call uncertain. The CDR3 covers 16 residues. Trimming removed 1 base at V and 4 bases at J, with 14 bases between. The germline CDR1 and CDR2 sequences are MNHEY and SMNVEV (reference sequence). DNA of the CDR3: TGTGCCAGCAGTTTATTGGCGGCTAATAGGAATCAGCCCCAGCATCTT. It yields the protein CASSLLAANRNQPQHL.

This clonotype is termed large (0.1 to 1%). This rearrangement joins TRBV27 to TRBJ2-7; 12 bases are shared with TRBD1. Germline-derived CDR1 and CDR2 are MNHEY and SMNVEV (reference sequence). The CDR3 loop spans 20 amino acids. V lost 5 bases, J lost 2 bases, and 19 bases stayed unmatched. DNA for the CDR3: TGTGCCAGCAGTCTAGGACCGCCGGGACAGGGGGCCTACCCCCCCTACGAGCAGTACTTC. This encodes CASSLGPPGQGAYPPYEQYF.

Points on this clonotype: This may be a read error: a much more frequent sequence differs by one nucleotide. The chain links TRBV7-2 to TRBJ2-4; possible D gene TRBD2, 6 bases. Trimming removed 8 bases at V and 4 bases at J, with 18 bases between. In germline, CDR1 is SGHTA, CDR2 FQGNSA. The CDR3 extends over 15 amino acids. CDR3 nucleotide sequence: TGTGCCAGCCGGGGGACGGCCGGAGGAAAAAACATTCAGTACTTC. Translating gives CASRGTAGGKNIQYF. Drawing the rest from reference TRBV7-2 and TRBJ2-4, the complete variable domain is GAGVSQSPSNKVTEKGKDVELRCDPISGHTALYWYRQSLGQGLEFLIYFQGNSAPDKSGLPSDRFSAERTGGSVSTLTIQRTQQEDSAVYLCASRGTAGGKNIQYFGAGTRLSVL.

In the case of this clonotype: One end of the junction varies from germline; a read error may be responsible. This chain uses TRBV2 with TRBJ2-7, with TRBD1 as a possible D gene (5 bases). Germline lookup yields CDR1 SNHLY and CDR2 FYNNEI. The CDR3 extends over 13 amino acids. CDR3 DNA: TGTGCCATCACAGGAACAGACTCCTGCGAGCAGTACTTC. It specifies CAITGTDSCEQYF.

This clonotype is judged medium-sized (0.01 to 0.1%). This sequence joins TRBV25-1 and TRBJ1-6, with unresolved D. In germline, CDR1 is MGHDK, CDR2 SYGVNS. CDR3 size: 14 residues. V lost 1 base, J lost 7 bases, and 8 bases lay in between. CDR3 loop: CASSESAGNSPLHF. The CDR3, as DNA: TGTGCCAGCAGTGAATCGGCAGGAAATTCACCCCTCCACTTT.

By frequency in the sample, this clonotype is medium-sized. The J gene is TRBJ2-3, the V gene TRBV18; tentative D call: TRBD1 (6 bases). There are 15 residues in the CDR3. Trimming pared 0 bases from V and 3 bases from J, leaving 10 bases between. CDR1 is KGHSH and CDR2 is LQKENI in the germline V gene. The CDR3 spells CASSPPQGRTDTQYF. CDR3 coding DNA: TGTGCCAGCTCACCACCACAGGGCCGGACAGATACGCAGTATTTT.

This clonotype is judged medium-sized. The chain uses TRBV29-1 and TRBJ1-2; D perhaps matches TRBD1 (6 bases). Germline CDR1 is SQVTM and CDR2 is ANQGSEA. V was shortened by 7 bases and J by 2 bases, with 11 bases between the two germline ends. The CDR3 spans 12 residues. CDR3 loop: CSDMTGNYGYTF. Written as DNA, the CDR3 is TGCAGCGATATGACAGGCAACTATGGCTACACCTTC. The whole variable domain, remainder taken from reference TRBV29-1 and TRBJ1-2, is SAVISQKPSRDICQRGTSLTIQCQVDSQVTMMFWYRQQPGQSLTLIATANQGSEATYESGFVIDKFPISRPNLTFSTLTVSNMSPEDSSIYLCSDMTGNYGYTFGSGTRLTVV.

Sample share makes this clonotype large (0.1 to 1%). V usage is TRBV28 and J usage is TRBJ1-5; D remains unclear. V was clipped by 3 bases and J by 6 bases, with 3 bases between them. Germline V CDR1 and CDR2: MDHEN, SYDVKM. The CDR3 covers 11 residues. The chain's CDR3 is CASSFPQPQHF. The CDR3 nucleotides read TGTGCCAGCAGTTTCCCTCAGCCCCAGCATTTT.

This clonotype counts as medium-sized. The CDR3 reads CASSLRAGVTDTQYF. In nucleotides, the CDR3 is TGTGCCAGCAGTTTAAGGGCGGGGGTCACAGATACGCAGTATTTT. The V and J genes are TRBV12-3 or TRBV12-4 and TRBJ2-3; TRBD2 matches at 7 bases. The CDR3 runs to 15 residues. V gave up 2 bases and J gave up 2 bases; unmatched junction bases: 4.

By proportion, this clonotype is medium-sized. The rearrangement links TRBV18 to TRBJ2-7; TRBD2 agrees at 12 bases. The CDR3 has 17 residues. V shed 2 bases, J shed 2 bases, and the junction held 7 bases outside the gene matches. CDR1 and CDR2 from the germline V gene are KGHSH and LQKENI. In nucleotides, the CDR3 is TGTGCCAGCTCACCATCTTCGGCTAGCGGGGGGGCCTACGAGCAGTACTTC. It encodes CASSPSSASGGAYEQYF.

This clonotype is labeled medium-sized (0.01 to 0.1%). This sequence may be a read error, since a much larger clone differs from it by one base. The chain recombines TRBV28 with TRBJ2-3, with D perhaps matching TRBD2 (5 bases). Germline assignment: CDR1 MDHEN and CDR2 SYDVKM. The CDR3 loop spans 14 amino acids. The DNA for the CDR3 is TGTGTCAGCAGTTTCGTTAGCGGCACAGATACGCAGTATTTT. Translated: CVSSFVSGTDTQYF. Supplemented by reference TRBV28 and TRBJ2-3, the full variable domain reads DVKVTQSSRYLVKRTGEKVFLECVQDMDHENMFWYRQDPGLGLRLIYFSYDVKMKEKGDIPEGYSVSREKKERFSLILESASTNQTSMYLCVSSFVSGTDTQYFGPGTRLTVL.

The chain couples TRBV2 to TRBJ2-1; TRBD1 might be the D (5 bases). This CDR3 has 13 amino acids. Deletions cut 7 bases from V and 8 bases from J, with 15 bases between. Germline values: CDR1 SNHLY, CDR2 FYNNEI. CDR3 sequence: CASTLTDSYEQFF. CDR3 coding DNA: TGTGCCAGCACCTTGACAGATTCCTATGAGCAGTTCTTC.

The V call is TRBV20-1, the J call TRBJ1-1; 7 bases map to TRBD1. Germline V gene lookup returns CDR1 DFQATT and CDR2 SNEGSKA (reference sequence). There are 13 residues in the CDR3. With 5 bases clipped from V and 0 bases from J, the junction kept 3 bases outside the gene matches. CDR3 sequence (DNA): TGCAGTGCTCGGACAGGCTTGAACACTGAAGCTTTCTTT. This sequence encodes CSARTGLNTEAFF.

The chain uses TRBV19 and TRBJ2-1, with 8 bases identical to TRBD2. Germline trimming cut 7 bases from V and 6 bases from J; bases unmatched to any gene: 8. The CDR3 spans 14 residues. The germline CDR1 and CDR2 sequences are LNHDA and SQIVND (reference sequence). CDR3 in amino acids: CASMWGGGLNEQFF. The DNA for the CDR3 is TGTGCCAGTATGTGGGGCGGGGGGCTCAATGAGCAGTTCTTC.

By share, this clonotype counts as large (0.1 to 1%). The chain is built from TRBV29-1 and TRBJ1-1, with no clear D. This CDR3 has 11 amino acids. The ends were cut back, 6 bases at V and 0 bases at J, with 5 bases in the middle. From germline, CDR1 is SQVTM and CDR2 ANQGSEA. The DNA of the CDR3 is TGCAGCGTCCGCGTGAACACTGAAGCTTTCTTT. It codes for CSVRVNTEAFF.

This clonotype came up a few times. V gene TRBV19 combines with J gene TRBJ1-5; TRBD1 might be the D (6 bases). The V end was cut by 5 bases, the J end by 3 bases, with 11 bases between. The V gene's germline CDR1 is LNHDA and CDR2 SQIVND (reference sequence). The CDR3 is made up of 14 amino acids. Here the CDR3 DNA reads TGTGCCAGTAGTTCTGACAGGAACAATCAGCCCCAGCATTTT. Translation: CASSSDRNNQPQHF.

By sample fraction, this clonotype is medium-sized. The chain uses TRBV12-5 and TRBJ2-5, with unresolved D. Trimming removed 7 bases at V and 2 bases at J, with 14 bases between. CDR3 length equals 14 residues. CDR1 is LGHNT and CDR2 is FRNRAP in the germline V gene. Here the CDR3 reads CASAAVDGQETQYF. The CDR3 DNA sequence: TGTGCTAGTGCCGCCGTGGACGGACAAGAGACCCAGTACTTC.

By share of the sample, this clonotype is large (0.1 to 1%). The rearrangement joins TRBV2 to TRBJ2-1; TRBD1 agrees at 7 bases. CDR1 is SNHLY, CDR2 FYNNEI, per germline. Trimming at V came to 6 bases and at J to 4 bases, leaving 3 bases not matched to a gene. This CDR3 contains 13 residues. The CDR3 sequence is CASRGTEYNEQFF. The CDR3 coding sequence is TGTGCCAGCAGGGGGACAGAGTACAATGAGCAGTTCTTC. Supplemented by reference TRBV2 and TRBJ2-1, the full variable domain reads EPEVTQTPSHQVTQMGQEVILRCVPISNHLYFYWYRQILGQKVEFLVSFYNNEISEKSEIFDDQFSVERPDGSNFTLKIRSTKLEDSAMYFCASRGTEYNEQFFGPGTRLTVL.